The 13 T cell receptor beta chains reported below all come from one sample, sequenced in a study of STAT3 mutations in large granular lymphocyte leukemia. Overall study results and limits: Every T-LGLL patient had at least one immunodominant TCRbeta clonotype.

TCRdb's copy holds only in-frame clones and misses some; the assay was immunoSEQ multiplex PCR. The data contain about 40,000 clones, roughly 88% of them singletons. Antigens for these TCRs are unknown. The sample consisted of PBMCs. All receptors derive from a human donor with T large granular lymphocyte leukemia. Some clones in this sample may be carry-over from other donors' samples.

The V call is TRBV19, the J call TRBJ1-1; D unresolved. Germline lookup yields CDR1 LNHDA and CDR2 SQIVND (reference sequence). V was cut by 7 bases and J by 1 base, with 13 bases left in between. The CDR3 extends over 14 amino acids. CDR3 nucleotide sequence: TGTGCCAGTAAGGGTTTAGTATCGAACACTGAAGCTTTCTTT. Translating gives CASKGLVSNTEAFF. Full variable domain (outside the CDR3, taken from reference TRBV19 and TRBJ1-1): DGGITQSPKYLFRKEGQNVTLSCEQNLNHDAMYWYRQDPGQGLRLIYYSQIVNDFQKGDIAEGYSVSREKKESFPLTVTSAQKNPTAFYLCASKGLVSNTEAFFGQGTRLTVV.

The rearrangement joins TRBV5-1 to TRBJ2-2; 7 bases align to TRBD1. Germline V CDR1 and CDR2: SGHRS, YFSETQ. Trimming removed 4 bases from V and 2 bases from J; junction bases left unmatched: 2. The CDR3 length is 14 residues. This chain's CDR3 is CASSGQANTGELFF. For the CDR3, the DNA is TGCGCCAGCAGCGGACAGGCTAACACCGGGGAGCTGTTTTTT.

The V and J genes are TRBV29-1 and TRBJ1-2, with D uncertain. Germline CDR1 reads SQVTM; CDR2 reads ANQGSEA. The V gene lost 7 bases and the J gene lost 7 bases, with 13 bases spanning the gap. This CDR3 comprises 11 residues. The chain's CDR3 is CSALHNSGYTF. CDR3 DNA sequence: TGCAGCGCACTCCATAATAGTGGCTACACCTTC.

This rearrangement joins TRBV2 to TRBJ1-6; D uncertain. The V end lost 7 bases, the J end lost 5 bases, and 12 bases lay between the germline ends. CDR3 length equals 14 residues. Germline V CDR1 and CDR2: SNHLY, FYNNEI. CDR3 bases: TGTGCCAGCACCGAGAGGTCTGATAATTCACCCCTCCACTTT. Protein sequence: CASTERSDNSPLHF.

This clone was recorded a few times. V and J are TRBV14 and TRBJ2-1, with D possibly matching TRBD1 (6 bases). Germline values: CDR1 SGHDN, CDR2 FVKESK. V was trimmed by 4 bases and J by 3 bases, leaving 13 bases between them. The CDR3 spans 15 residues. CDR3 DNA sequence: TGTGCCAGCAGCCTTGAGGCAGGGGACTACAATGAGCAGTTCTTC. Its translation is CASSLEAGDYNEQFF.

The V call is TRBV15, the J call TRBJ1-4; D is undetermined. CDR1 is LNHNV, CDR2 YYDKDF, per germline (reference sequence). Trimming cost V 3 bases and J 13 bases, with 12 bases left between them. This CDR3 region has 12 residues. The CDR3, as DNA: TGTGCCACCAGCAGGGTCCTCCCCCCACTGTTTTTT. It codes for CATSRVLPPLFF.

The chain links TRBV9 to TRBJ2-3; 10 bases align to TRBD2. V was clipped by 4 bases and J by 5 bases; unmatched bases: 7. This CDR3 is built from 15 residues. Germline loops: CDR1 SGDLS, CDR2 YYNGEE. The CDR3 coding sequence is TGTGCCAGCAGCCCTTGGAGCGGGGGGGGAGATACGCAGTATTTT. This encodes CASSPWSGGGDTQYF.

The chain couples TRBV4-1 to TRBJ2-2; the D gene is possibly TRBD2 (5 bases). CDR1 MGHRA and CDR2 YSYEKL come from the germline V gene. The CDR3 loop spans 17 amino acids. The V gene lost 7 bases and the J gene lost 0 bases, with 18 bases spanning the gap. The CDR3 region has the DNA TGCGCCAGCATGCCAGGTCTGAGGGAAACGAACACCGGGGAGCTGTTTTTT. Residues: CASMPGLRETNTGELFF.

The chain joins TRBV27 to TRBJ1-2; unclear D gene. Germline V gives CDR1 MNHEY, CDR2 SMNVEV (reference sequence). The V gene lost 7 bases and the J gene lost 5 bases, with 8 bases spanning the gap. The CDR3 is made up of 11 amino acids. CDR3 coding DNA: TGTGCCAGCAAGGACGGATATGGCTACACCTTC. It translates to CASKDGYGYTF.

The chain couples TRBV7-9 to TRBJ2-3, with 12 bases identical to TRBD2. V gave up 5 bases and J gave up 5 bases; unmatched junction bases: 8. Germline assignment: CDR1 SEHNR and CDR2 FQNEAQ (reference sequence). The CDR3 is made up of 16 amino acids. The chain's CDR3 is CASSPDLAGGVDTQYF. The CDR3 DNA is TGTGCCAGCAGCCCAGACCTAGCGGGGGGGGTAGATACGCAGTATTTT.

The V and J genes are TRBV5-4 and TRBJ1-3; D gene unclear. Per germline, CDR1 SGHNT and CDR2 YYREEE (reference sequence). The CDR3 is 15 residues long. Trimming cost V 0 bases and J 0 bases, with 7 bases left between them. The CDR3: CASSLGRSSGNTIYF. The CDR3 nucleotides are TGTGCCAGCAGCTTGGGGAGAAGCTCTGGAAACACCATATATTTT.

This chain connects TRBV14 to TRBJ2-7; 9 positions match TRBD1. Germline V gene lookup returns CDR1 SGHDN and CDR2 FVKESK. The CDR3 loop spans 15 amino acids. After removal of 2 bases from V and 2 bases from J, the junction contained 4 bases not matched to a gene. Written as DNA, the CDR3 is TGTGCCAGCAGCCAAACCGGGACAGGGACCTACGAGCAGTACTTC. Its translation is CASSQTGTGTYEQYF.

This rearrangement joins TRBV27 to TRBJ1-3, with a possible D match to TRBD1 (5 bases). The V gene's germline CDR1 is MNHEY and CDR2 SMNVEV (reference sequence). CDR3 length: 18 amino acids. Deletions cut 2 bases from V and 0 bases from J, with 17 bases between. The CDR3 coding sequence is TGTGCCAGCAGTTTAAAGGGGCTTTGGGGAACCTCTGGAAACACCATATATTTT. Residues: CASSLKGLWGTSGNTIYF.